This note documents a single T cell receptor (beta chain) sequence. No antigen is known for it. Sequencing used immunoSEQ multiplex PCR; TCRdb keeps in-frame clones, though not all of them. The table lists about 50,000 clones, around 74% of them singletons. These data belong to a study of memory CD4+ T cells and cytomegalovirus serostatus. Findings and caveats of the study: 67 of 164 known CMV-associated TCRbeta sequences appeared in CD4+ memory. The CMV-associated TCR signature appears largely within the CD4+ memory repertoire.

Per the germline V gene, CDR1 is SGDLS and CDR2 is YYNGEE. The CDR3 is 14 amino acids. With 4 bases removed from V and 1 base from J, the gap between germline ends came to 11 bases. Single viable CD3+CD4+CD8-CD45RO+ cells were sorted as the memory CD4+ T cells. Positive selection with CD4 microbeads enriched total CD4+ T cells. The sample was memory CD4+ T cells from blood. The chain employs TRBV9 and TRBJ1-1, with D unresolved. The receptor comes from an adult in good health and CMV-seronegative. The CDR3 protein is CASSKRDWNTEAFF. DNA for the CDR3: TGTGCCAGCAGCAAGAGAGATTGGAACACTGAAGCTTTCTTT.